The clone carrying this T cell receptor (beta chain) has only one observation. Trimming pared 3 bases from V and 6 bases from J, leaving 10 bases between. The CDR3 spans 13 residues. The germline V gene has CDR1 LGHNA and CDR2 YSLEER. Authors' methods: Nucleated cell counts were estimated from reference gene primer amplification. Here immunoSEQ multiplex PCR was the method, and the copy in TCRdb shows in-frame clones only, minus some. Clone size and V and J calls were adopted from that table, with D and trimming inferred from the DNA. The table includes 100,000 to 120,000 clones, approximately 80% detected once. The source of the sample is a study of blood T cell repertoires in COVID-19. Study details: Sites across the United States, Italy and Spain contributed samples from acute and convalescent COVID-19. PBMCs, B-cell-depleted T cells, or T cells provided the cDNA or gDNA that made up the material.

The origin of this receptor is a woman aged 60-70 years with acute or convalescent COVID-19. The sequencing input was peripheral blood. The chain combines TRBV4-3 with TRBJ2-3, with D unclear. The CDR3 loop reads CASSQAVSDTQYF. The CDR3 nucleotides are TGCGCCAGCAGCCAGGCCGTATCGGATACGCAGTATTTT.